This T cell receptor (beta chain) was found in a study of T cells after yellow fever vaccination. Study-level information: With SMART-Seq v4 Ultra Low Input, the fractions containing low cell numbers were prepared. Overall study findings and caveats: FACS-sorted repertoires could contain abundant clonotypes contaminating from the bulk population. By day 5 rather than day 15, the secondary response had peaked, though it was weaker.

A remark on this clonotype: What it binds is unknown.

Trimming removed 2 bases at V and 13 bases at J, with 12 bases between. This CDR3 comprises 12 residues. 5'RACE template switching generated TCR cDNA, adding a universal primer site and UMIs. From the 5' RACE reads, TCRdb called clonotypes with MiXCR, one entry per CDR3 protein. The repertoire holds about 340,000 distinct CDR3 sequences, with around 13% as singletons. This clonotype originated in a young man who received the YFV17D yellow fever vaccine. The chain combines TRBV12-3 or TRBV12-4 with TRBJ2-1, with D unresolved. The sample was CD4+ T cells sorted from PBMCs, taken 15 days after the yellow fever booster vaccination. Here the CDR3 reads CASSLQWSEQFF. The CDR3 coding sequence is TGTGCCAGCAGTTTACAATGGTCAGAACAGTTCTTC.